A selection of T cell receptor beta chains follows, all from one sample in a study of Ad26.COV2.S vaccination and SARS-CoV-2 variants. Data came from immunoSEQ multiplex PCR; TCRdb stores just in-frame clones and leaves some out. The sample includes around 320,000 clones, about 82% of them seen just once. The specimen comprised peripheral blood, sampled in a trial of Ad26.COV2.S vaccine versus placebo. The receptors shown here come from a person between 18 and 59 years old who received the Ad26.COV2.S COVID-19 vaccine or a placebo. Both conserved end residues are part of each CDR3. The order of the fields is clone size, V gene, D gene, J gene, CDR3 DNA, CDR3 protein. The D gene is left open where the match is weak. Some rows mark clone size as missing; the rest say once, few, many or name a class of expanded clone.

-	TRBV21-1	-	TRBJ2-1	TGTGCCAGCAGCAGGGACCCCCACAACCTAGGTTACAATGAGCAGTTCTTC	CASSRDPHNLGYNEQFF
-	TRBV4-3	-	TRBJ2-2	TGCGCCAGCAGCCTCTGGGACTCACGTTCTGGGGAGCTGTTTTTT	CASSLWDSRSGELFF
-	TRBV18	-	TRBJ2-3	TGTGCCAGCTCCCCGAACATGGATACGCAGTATTTT	CASSPNMDTQYF
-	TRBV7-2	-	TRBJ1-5	TGTGCCAGCAGCTTAGCAGGACAGTGGAGCAATCAGCCCCAGCATTTT	CASSLAGQWSNQPQHF
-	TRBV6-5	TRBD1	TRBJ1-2	TGTGCCAGCAGTTCGGACAGGAGGAATAACTATGGCTACACCTTC	CASSSDRRNNYGYTF
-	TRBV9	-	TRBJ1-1	TGTGCCAGCAGCGTAGGCCCGACGAACACTGAAGCTTTCTTT	CASSVGPTNTEAFF
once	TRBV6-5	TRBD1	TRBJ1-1	TGTGCCAGCACCCAGGACAGGGCGACTGAAGCTTTCTTT	CASTQDRATEAFF
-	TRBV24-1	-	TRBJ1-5	TGTGCCACCCCACCACCCGTACCGGGACACCTTAGCAATCAGCCCCAGCATTTT	CATPPPVPGHLSNQPQHF
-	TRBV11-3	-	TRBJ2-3	TGTGCCAGCAGCGGGCCAGCGGGTGCAGATACGCAGTATTTT	CASSGPAGADTQYF
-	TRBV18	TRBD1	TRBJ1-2	TGTGCCAGCTCACCTTTCGACAGGGATGGCTACACCTTC	CASSPFDRDGYTF
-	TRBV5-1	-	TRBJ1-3	TGCGCCAGCAGCTCGAGACCGACGGTGGGAAACACCATATATTTT	CASSSRPTVGNTIYF
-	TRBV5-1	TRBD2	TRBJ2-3	TGCGCCAGCAGCTCGGCTAGCGGGGGAAGCACAGATACGCAGTATTTT	CASSSASGGSTDTQYF
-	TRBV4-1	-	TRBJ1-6	TGCGCCAGCAGCCGACAGGCTCCAGATAATTCACCCCTCCACTTT	CASSRQAPDNSPLHF
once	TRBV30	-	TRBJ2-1	TGTGCCTGGATGCCAGGGGCCTACAATGAGCAGTTCTTC	CAWMPGAYNEQFF
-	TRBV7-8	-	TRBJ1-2	TGTGCCAGCAGCTTAGCTCCAGGGCGGAATGGCTACACCTTC	CASSLAPGRNGYTF
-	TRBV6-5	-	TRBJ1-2	TGTGCCGACAGCCCAGGCTATGGCTACACCTTC	CADSPGYGYTF
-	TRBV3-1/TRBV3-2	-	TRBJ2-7	TGTGCCAGCAGCCAGGCGACTGGCTACGGCCCCCTCGAGCAGTACTTC	CASSQATGYGPLEQYF
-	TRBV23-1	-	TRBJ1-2	TGCGCCAGCAGTCAATCTTGGGTGAGGGGCTACACCTTC	CASSQSWVRGYTF
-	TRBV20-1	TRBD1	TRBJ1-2	TGCAGTGCTAGTCCAGGACAGGTCCCCGAGCTACCCTTC	CSASPGQVPELPF
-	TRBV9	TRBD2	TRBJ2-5	TGTGCCAGCAGCGTAGGACTAGCGAAGGGAGAGACCCAGTACTTC	CASSVGLAKGETQYF
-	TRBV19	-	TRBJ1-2	TGTGCCAGTAGTATCCGGGGGCCCCGGCAAAACTATGGCTACACCTTC	CASSIRGPRQNYGYTF
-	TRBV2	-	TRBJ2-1	TGTGCCAGCAGTGAAGTTACAGGGATGTTAGACAATGAGCAGTTCTTC	CASSEVTGMLDNEQFF
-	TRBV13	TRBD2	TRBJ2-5	TGTGCCAGCAGCCGTTCTAAGCGGGGGGGCCAAGAGACCCAGTACTTC	CASSRSKRGGQETQYF
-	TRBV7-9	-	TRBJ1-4	TGTGCCAGCAGCTTAGTGGGGGCGTGGGAAAAACTGTTTTTT	CASSLVGAWEKLFF
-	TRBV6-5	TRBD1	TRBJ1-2	TGTGCCAGCAGTCTTACAGGGGGGGACTATGGCTACACCTTC	CASSLTGGDYGYTF
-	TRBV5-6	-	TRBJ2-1	TGTGCCAGCAGCTTCCGGGCGAGCTCCTACAATGAGCAGTTCTTC	CASSFRASSYNEQFF
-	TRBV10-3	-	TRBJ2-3	TGTGCCATCAGTGAGGGCGGCTCCTTCACAGATACGCAGTATTTT	CAISEGGSFTDTQYF